The rows below give T cell receptor beta chains drawn from one sample of a study of TIL therapy for anti-PD-1-resistant metastatic lung cancer. Profiling relied on immunoSEQ multiplex PCR, and the TCRdb table lists in-frame clones only, not all of them. The sample carries about 60,000 clones, roughly 69% recorded once. Material: blood, obtained at baseline. The receptors here all came from a person between 25 and 79 years old with non-small cell lung cancer. Each CDR3 is given with its conserved first and last residue. D genes are given only for firm matches. The size entry is marked missing in some rows and otherwise reads once, few, many or a size class.

v_call	j_call	clone_size	d_call	cdr3_nt	cdr3_aa
TRBV6-5	TRBJ2-1	few	-	TGTGCCAGCAGTCCAACGACCATCACCACCGAGCAGTTCTTC	CASSPTTITTEQFF
TRBV11-2	TRBJ2-7	-	-	TGTGCCAGCAGCTTGAGGCGAGATGGGCAGTACTTC	CASSLRRDGQYF
TRBV4-1	TRBJ1-2	-	-	TGCGCCAGCAGCCAACCCGAGACAGCGATATATGGCTACACCTTC	CASSQPETAIYGYTF
TRBV5-1	TRBJ1-5	few	TRBD1	TGCGCCAGCAGTGAACAGGGGGCAGGTCAGCCCCAGCATTTT	CASSEQGAGQPQHF
TRBV4-2	TRBJ2-3	-	TRBD2	TGTGCCAGCAGCCAATCAGCGACTAGCGGTGGGGGGGTCACAGATACGCAGTATTTT	CASSQSATSGGGVTDTQYF
TRBV7-9	TRBJ1-5	-	-	TGTGCCAGCAGCAAAAACCAAAATCAGCCCCAGCATTTT	CASSKNQNQPQHF
TRBV5-1	TRBJ2-1	-	TRBD2	TGCGCCAGCAGCTATGGACTAGCGGGAGACAATGAGCAGTTCTTC	CASSYGLAGDNEQFF
TRBV2	TRBJ1-2	-	-	TGTGCCAGCAGGGGGCAGGGTGGCTACACCTTC	CASRGQGGYTF
TRBV6-6	TRBJ1-5	few	-	TGTGCCAGCAGGGATCAGGGTCCGCAGCCCCAGCATTTT	CASRDQGPQPQHF
TRBV4-2	TRBJ2-6	-	TRBD2	TGTGCCAGCAGCCTGACGGGACTAGCGGATATCTCTGGGGCCAACGTCCTGACTTTC	CASSLTGLADISGANVLTF
TRBV7-8	TRBJ2-7	-	-	TGTGCCAGCAGCTTAGACGGGGGCCACTCCTACGAGCAGTACTTC	CASSLDGGHSYEQYF
TRBV15	TRBJ2-5	-	-	TGTGCCACCAGCAGAGTACAAGAGACCCAGTACTTC	CATSRVQETQYF
TRBV7-2	TRBJ1-2	-	-	TGTGCCAGCAGCTTCAGGGGAGAGCGTGGCTACACCTTC	CASSFRGERGYTF
TRBV2	TRBJ1-6	-	-	TGTGCCAGCATAGAGTCAGGGGCGGGTTCACCCCTCCACTTT	CASIESGAGSPLHF
TRBV5-1	TRBJ2-4	-	-	TGCGCCAGCAGAAATGAAGACATTCAGTACTTC	CASRNEDIQYF